The rows below give T cell receptor beta chains drawn from one sample of a study of CD8+ T cells in alopecia areata. Sequenced by immunoSEQ multiplex PCR; TCRdb stores in-frame clones only, minus some. This table has roughly 250,000 clones, 67% appearing once. Here the sequenced sample was CD4+ T cells sorted from blood, taken at week 0. The receptors were gathered from a human donor with alopecia areata. CDR3s include the opening cysteine and the closing phenylalanine or tryptophan. The D gene is left open where the match is weak. Not all rows give a size; the values are once, few, many and, for expanded clones, a class.

V gene	clone size	J gene	D gene	CDR3 protein	CDR3 DNA
TRBV7-9	.	TRBJ2-2	TRBD1	CASSPGQGHNTGELFF	TGTGCCAGCAGCCCGGGACAGGGACACAACACCGGGGAGCTGTTTTTT
TRBV5-4	.	TRBJ1-5	.	CASSYQGRDQPQHF	TGTGCCAGCAGCTACCAGGGTAGGGATCAGCCCCAGCATTTT
TRBV27	.	TRBJ1-5	.	CASRDTHTQPQHF	TGTGCCAGCAGGGACACCCATACTCAGCCCCAGCATTTT
TRBV11-2	.	TRBJ2-1	.	CASSLVILDNNEQFF	TGTGCCAGCAGCTTAGTGATACTAGATAACAATGAGCAGTTCTTC
TRBV29-1	.	TRBJ2-2	.	CSVVRTGELFF	TGCAGCGTTGTGAGAACCGGGGAGCTGTTTTTT
TRBV29-1	.	TRBJ2-3	TRBD2	CSARLAVTTDTQYF	TGCAGCGCCAGACTAGCGGTGACCACAGATACGCAGTATTTT
TRBV30	.	TRBJ2-1	.	CAWSPGLRDNEQFF	TGTGCCTGGAGCCCGGGGCTTCGGGACAATGAGCAGTTCTTC
TRBV7-2	few	TRBJ2-7	.	CASSDNSYEQYF	TGTGCCAGCAGCGACAACTCCTACGAGCAGTACTTC
TRBV6-5	.	TRBJ2-2	TRBD2	CASSYPTSGSGELFF	TGTGCCAGCAGTTACCCAACTAGCGGCAGCGGGGAGCTGTTTTTT
TRBV7-2	.	TRBJ2-2	.	CASSPKIGVAGGELFF	TGTGCCAGCAGCCCAAAGATAGGGGTAGCTGGTGGGGAGCTGTTTTTT
TRBV4-3	.	TRBJ2-1	.	CASSQGSGSSYNEQFF	TGCGCCAGCAGCCAAGGTTCCGGGTCCTCCTACAATGAGCAGTTCTTC
TRBV30	once	TRBJ2-2	.	CAWSVARTNTGELFF	TGTGCCTGGAGTGTAGCCAGAACAAACACCGGGGAGCTGTTTTTT
TRBV10-3	.	TRBJ1-4	TRBD1	CATMQGATNEKLFF	TGTGCCACCATGCAGGGGGCAACTAATGAAAAACTGTTTTTT
TRBV4-3	many	TRBJ1-4	.	CASSQVVGATNEKLFF	TGCGCCAGCAGCCAAGTAGTCGGAGCAACTAATGAAAAACTGTTTTTT
TRBV4-2	.	TRBJ2-1	.	CASSPRGGAIYNEQFF	TGTGCCAGCAGCCCCAGGGGGGGGGCCATCTACAATGAGCAGTTCTTC
TRBV4-3	.	TRBJ1-2	.	CASSQDAGSSYGYTF	TGCGCCAGCAGCCAAGACGCCGGTTCCTCCTATGGCTACACCTTC
TRBV10-3	.	TRBJ2-3	.	CAISESDDTQYF	TGTGCCATCAGTGAGTCGGACGATACGCAGTATTTT
TRBV29-1	.	TRBJ2-5	.	CSVDPGYQETQYF	TGCAGCGTTGACCCAGGGTACCAAGAGACCCAGTACTTC
TRBV19	.	TRBJ2-2	.	CASSISKPGELFF	TGTGCCAGTAGTATCTCTAAACCCGGGGAGCTGTTTTTT
TRBV5-8	.	TRBJ1-1	.	CASSPILSPLGAFF	TGTGCCAGCAGCCCAATCCTTAGCCCCCTTGGAGCTTTCTTT
TRBV5-4	.	TRBJ2-7	.	CASSPGTYEQYF	TGTGCCAGCAGCCCCGGGACCTACGAGCAGTACTTC
TRBV15	.	TRBJ2-3	.	CATSRPLTSSTDTQYF	TGTGCCACCAGCAGACCTCTGACTTCTAGCACAGATACGCAGTATTTT
TRBV5-1	.	TRBJ2-5	.	CASSEAGSETQYF	TGCGCCAGCTCGGAGGCAGGGTCGGAGACCCAGTACTTC
TRBV5-1	.	TRBJ2-6	.	CASSLVSSGANVLTF	TGCGCCAGCAGCTTGGTCTCCTCTGGGGCCAACGTCCTGACTTTC
TRBV7-6	.	TRBJ2-7	.	CASSPGLEDEQYF	TGTGCCAGCAGCCCGGGACTGGAAGACGAGCAGTACTTC
TRBV7-9	.	TRBJ1-2	.	CASGSEVGYTF	TGTGCCAGCGGATCAGAGGTCGGCTACACCTTC
TRBV29-1	.	TRBJ2-3	.	CSLWGTVSETDTQYF	TGCTCCTTATGGGGGACCGTTTCCGAAACAGATACGCAGTATTTT
TRBV7-9	.	TRBJ1-2	.	CASSSDSIGYTF	TGTGCCAGCAGCTCAGACAGTATCGGCTACACCTTC